The T cell receptor (beta chain) described here comes from a study of CD8 T cells in ankylosing spondylitis. Study-wide points: Several highly homologous variants made up a TCR beta motif, and this motif appeared characteristic of ankylosing spondylitis blood. It was reported that disease-linked clones were significantly enriched in matched ankylosing spondylitis synovial fluid. A CD8+ phenotype characterized the disease-linked clones, which were relatively rare in peripheral blood.

This clonotype was counted many times. Its specificity is not known. The CDR3 contains 13 residues. The V end was cut by 6 bases, the J end by 3 bases, with 11 bases between. The germline V gene has CDR1 MDHEN and CDR2 SYDVKM. 5'-RACE, quantitative and with molecular barcodes, yielded the TCR beta libraries. TCRdb re-derived calls from the 5' RACE reads in MiXCR, one entry per CDR3 protein. The sample records 800,000 to 900,000 distinct CDR3 sequences, 10% to 15% being singletons. The chain joins TRBV28 to TRBJ2-5; D possibly matches TRBD1 or TRBD2 (5 bases each). The sequenced sample consisted of blood, either unsorted or a sorted T cell fraction (not recorded which). This clonotype was sampled from a male donor with ankylosing spondylitis. In DNA, the CDR3 is TGTGCCAGCAGCCAGGGAGCGGAAGAGACCCAGTACTTC. It codes for CASSQGAEETQYF. The full variable domain, completed using reference TRBV28 and TRBJ2-5, is DVKVTQSSRYLVKRTGEKVFLECVQDMDHENMFWYRQDPGLGLRLIYFSYDVKMKEKGDIPEGYSVSREKKERFSLILESASTNQTSMYLCASSQGAEETQYFGPGTRLLVL.